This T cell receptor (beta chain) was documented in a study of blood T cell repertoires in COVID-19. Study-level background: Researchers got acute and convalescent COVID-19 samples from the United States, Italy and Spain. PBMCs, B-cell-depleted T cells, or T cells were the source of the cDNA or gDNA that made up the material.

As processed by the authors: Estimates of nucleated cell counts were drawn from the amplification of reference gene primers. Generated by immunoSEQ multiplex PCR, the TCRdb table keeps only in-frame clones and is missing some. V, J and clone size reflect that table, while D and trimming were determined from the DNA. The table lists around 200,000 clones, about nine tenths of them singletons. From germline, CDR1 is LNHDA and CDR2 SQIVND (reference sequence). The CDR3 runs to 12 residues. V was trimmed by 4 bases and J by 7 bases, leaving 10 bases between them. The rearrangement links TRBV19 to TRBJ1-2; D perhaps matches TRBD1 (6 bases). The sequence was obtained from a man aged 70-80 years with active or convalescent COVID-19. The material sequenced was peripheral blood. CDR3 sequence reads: CASSTRGRGYTF. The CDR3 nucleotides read TGTGCCAGTAGTACCAGGGGTCGTGGCTACACCTTC.